This T cell receptor beta chain was sequenced during a study of T cells in Graves' hyperthyroidism and ophthalmopathy. Overall study findings and caveats: Most thyroid clonotypes expanded above 0.001 appeared in blood too.

The CDR3 length is 14 residues. Germline V gene lookup returns CDR1 SGHVS and CDR2 FQNEAQ. RNA transcripts provided the source from which TCR beta CDR3 regions were amplified. The HTBI primer set drove a first-round RT-PCR of the TCR CDR3. TCRdb re-called the multiplex PCR reads through MiXCR, storing one row per CDR3 protein. The data hold approximately 510,000 distinct CDR3 sequences, with 40% to 50% observed a single time. Diagnoses were made from clinical symptoms, serum measures (thyroxine and TRAb), thyroid ultrasound and orbital computed tomography. About this clonotype: Its antigen is unknown. One junction end disagrees with the germline gene, perhaps due to a read error.

The specimen sequenced was peripheral blood or thyroid tissue (not recorded which). The TCR sequence derives from an adult woman with Graves' disease, either hyperthyroidism or ophthalmopathy (not recorded which). The chain links TRBV7-8 to TRBJ2-7; 9 bases agree with TRBD2. In nucleotides, the CDR3 is TGCGCCAGCAGCCTTAAAGCGGGGGGTTCCGAGCAGTACTTC. The encoded protein is CASSLKAGGSEQYF.